Given below is one TCR beta chain in context. This CDR3 comprises 18 residues. Germline assignment: CDR1 SGHTA and CDR2 FQGNSA. Trimming cost V 5 bases and J 2 bases; bases outside gene matches: 9. Study processing details: Nucleated cell counts were estimated from reference gene primer amplification. Libraries were prepared by immunoSEQ multiplex PCR; TCRdb keeps only in-frame clonotypes and omits some of them. The V and J calls and the clone size are those of that table, but D and trimming were determined from the DNA. The profile covers just over 300,000 clones, with 80% to 90% appearing a single time and under 2.5% taken by the ten largest. This sample was taken from a study of blood T cell repertoires in COVID-19. Study background: Researchers got acute and convalescent COVID-19 samples from the United States, Italy and Spain.

Individuals drawn from under 30 US areas were roughly 18 to 95 years old. Clinical history as reported by participants underpinned cohort assignment. The material sequenced was PBMCs or T cells enriched from blood (not recorded which). This rearrangement joins TRBV7-2 to TRBJ2-2; 12 bases match TRBD2. The receptor comes from a man in his thirties or forties who had recovered from COVID-19. The CDR3 DNA sequence: TGTGCCAGCAGCAGGCTAGCGGGGGGGGCTTCCAACACCGGGGAGCTGTTTTTT. Translation gives CASSRLAGGASNTGELFF.